One and the same sample provided the 27 T cell receptor beta chains below, sequenced in a study of PD-1 blockade in classical Hodgkin lymphoma. Time point defined: cycle 4 day 1 (C4D1), after around six weeks of nivolumab. Every patient had relapsed following autologous stem cell transplantation, and cohorts differed in brentuximab vedotin exposure. Isolated CD8+ T cells were derived from thawed PBMCs through magnetic negative selection. TCRdb's table, derived via immunoSEQ multiplex PCR, lists solely in-frame clones and lacks some. The table records 4,500 or so clones, 70% to 80% of them present only once. The starting material was CD8+ T cells from blood, obtained before the fourth cycle of nivolumab. The source of these receptors is a human donor with classical Hodgkin lymphoma.

V usage is TRBV4-1 and J usage is TRBJ2-5, with D uncertain. Germline-derived CDR1 and CDR2 are MGHRA and YSYEKL. The V end was cut by 1 base, the J end by 3 bases, with 12 bases between. The length of the CDR3 is 15 residues. The chain's CDR3 is CASSQAPLREETQYF. The CDR3 DNA reads as TGCGCCAGCAGCCAAGCCCCCCTCCGGGAAGAGACCCAGTACTTC.

Only a few counts were recorded for this clone. The V call is TRBV9, the J call TRBJ2-5; TRBD1 or TRBD2 may be the D gene (6 bases each). Trimming stripped 0 bases from V and 1 base from J, with 10 bases between. CDR1 is SGDLS, CDR2 YYNGEE, per germline. The CDR3 contains 15 residues. In nucleotides, the CDR3 is TGTGCCAGCAGCGTAGCGGGGGCCACCCAAGAGACCCAGTACTTC. Amino acid sequence: CASSVAGATQETQYF. The whole variable domain, filled in from reference TRBV9 and TRBJ2-5, reads DSGVTQTPKHLITATGQRVTLRCSPRSGDLSVYWYQQSLDQGLQFLIQYYNGEERAKGNILERFSAQQFPDLHSELNLSSLELGDSALYFCASSVAGATQETQYFGPGTRLLVL.

This clone was seen just once. The V call is TRBV5-5, the J call TRBJ1-3; D call uncertain. The V gene's germline CDR1 is SGHKS and CDR2 YYEKEE (reference sequence). Trimming stripped 1 base from V and 4 bases from J, with 12 bases between. This CDR3 contains 15 residues. Here the CDR3 reads CASSLTAAYGNTIYF. The CDR3 DNA reads TGTGCCAGCAGCTTGACAGCCGCTTACGGAAACACCATATATTTT.

The sample holds one count of this clone. The CDR3 region is CASSLGQGATQYF. The CDR3 region has the DNA TGTGCCAGCAGCTTAGGCCAGGGGGCGACCCAGTACTTC. The genes are TRBV11-3 and TRBJ2-5; TRBD1 aligns across 8 bases. The CDR3 is 13 amino acids. Germline-derived CDR1 and CDR2 are SGHNT and YENEEA. J lost 7 bases, V lost 1 base, and 2 bases had no gene match.

The J gene is TRBJ2-5, the V gene TRBV19, with 7 nucleotides matching TRBD1. This CDR3 spans 14 amino acids. Germline V gives CDR1 LNHDA, CDR2 SQIVND (reference sequence). V shed 3 bases, J shed 3 bases, and the junction held 4 bases outside the gene matches. The CDR3 reads CASSIGQGEETQYF. The CDR3 region has the DNA TGTGCCAGTAGTATCGGCCAGGGGGAAGAGACCCAGTACTTC.

The sample holds one count of this clone. The chain combines TRBV4-3 with TRBJ1-2; TRBD1 matches 7 bases. The germline gives CDR1 LGHNA, CDR2 YSLEER. The CDR3 has 18 residues. The V segment lost 0 bases and the J segment 2 bases; nucleotides outside the gene matches: 12. The CDR3 spells CASSQDRGRGRGNYGYTF. CDR3 nucleotide sequence: TGCGCCAGCAGCCAAGATAGAGGGAGGGGGCGAGGGAACTATGGCTACACCTTC.

The chain carries TRBV5-4 and TRBJ2-7, with 10 bases identical to TRBD1. Unmatched junction bases numbered 6, after V lost 4 bases and J lost 5 bases. Germline V gene data show CDR1 as SGHNT and CDR2 as YYREEE (reference sequence). The CDR3 is 14 amino acids. This CDR3 reads CASSRDRGLDEQYF. The CDR3 coding sequence is TGTGCCAGCAGCCGCGACAGGGGGCTGGACGAGCAGTACTTC.

This clone was seen a single time. The CDR3 DNA reads TGTGCCAGCTCACCCGGACAGGCTGGTACACCGGGTATGAACACTGAAGCTTTCTTT. This translates into CASSPGQAGTPGMNTEAFF. This rearrangement joins TRBV18 to TRBJ1-1; 7 nucleotides align to TRBD1. Germline assignment: CDR1 KGHSH and CDR2 LQKENI. V shed 3 bases, J shed 0 bases, and the junction held 16 bases outside the gene matches. The CDR3 sequence is 19 residues long. The full variable domain, rest sourced from reference TRBV18 and TRBJ1-1, is NAGVMQNPRHLVRRRGQEARLRCSPMKGHSHVYWYRQLPEEGLKFMVYLQKENIIDESGMPKERFSAEFPKEGPSILRIQQVVRGDSAAYFCASSPGQAGTPGMNTEAFFGQGTRLTVV.

The rearrangement links TRBV5-5 to TRBJ2-7; perhaps TRBD1 as D (6 bases). This CDR3 is built from 15 residues. With 3 bases removed from V and 3 bases from J, the gap between germline ends came to 16 bases. Germline CDR1 and CDR2: SGHKS and YYEKEE (reference sequence). CDR3 region: CASSSGLDRYYEQYF. The CDR3 DNA sequence: TGTGCCAGCAGCTCTGGTTTAGACAGGTACTACGAGCAGTACTTC.

This clone occurred a few times. V is TRBV4-1 and J is TRBJ2-2, with D unclear. The CDR3 length is 13 residues. From germline, CDR1 is MGHRA and CDR2 YSYEKL. V shed 7 bases and J shed 6 bases, with 12 bases lying between them. The CDR3 loop is CASMGAVAGELFF. The CDR3 region has the DNA TGCGCCAGCATGGGTGCCGTGGCCGGGGAGCTGTTTTTT.

Here the CDR3 DNA reads TGCAGCGTAGGCCTGCGGGGGGGCCGATACAATGAGCAGTTCTTC. This codes for CSVGLRGGRYNEQFF. The chain links TRBV29-1 to TRBJ2-1, with 9 positions matching TRBD2. The CDR3 has 15 residues. The V gene end was trimmed by 6 bases and the J gene end by 4 bases; junction bases not matched to a gene: 10. CDR1 is SQVTM, CDR2 ANQGSEA, per germline.

The V call is TRBV6-1, the J call TRBJ2-7; 10 bases fit TRBD1. Germline CDR1 MNHNS, CDR2 SASEGT. The V and J ends lost 6 bases and 7 bases, in that order; junction bases with no gene match: 9. The CDR3 has 14 residues. In nucleotides, the CDR3 is TGTGCCAGCAGCCCGGGACAGGGGAATGATGAGCAGTACTTC. Translation: CASSPGQGNDEQYF.

The chain combines TRBV2 with TRBJ2-3; D is perhaps TRBD2 (5 bases). The CDR3 length is 17 residues. Trimming left V 2 bases short and J 0 bases short, with 15 bases between. CDR1 SNHLY and CDR2 FYNNEI come from the germline V gene. The CDR3 DNA reads TGTGCCAGCAGTGAATCGGGGATGACGACAAGCACAGATACGCAGTATTTT. It encodes CASSESGMTTSTDTQYF.

This chain connects TRBV6-6 to TRBJ2-7, with unresolved D. V lost 0 bases and J 5 bases, leaving 8 bases between the germline ends. This CDR3 is 13 amino acids long. The germline V gene has CDR1 MNHNY and CDR2 SVGAGI (reference sequence). CDR3 residues: CASSYSERDEQYF. In DNA form, the CDR3 reads TGTGCCAGCAGTTACTCGGAGAGAGACGAGCAGTACTTC.

The CDR3 nucleotides read TGCGCCAGCAGTGAAAGAGACTTTGGCAGTGCTTCCTACGAGCAGTACTTC. The encoded protein is CASSERDFGSASYEQYF. V usage is TRBV10-2 and J usage is TRBJ2-7; D call uncertain. With 3 bases removed from V and 1 base from J, the gap between germline ends came to 19 bases. The germline V gene has CDR1 WSHSY and CDR2 SAAADI. This CDR3 has 17 residues.

This chain connects TRBV21-1 to TRBJ2-4; the listed D gene, TRBD1, was not tested against the DNA. TRBV21-1 is termed a pseudogene. The CDR3 is 17 residues long. The CDR3 DNA reads TGTGCCAGCAGCGCCCGGGACAGAATTATAGCCAAAAACATTCAGTACTTC. Translated, it gives CASSARDRIIAKNIQYF.

The chain is built from TRBV5-6 and TRBJ2-7, with D unclear. Trimming took off 2 bases at V and 1 base at J, with 7 bases between the two ends. The CDR3 contains 13 residues. Germline values: CDR1 SGHDT, CDR2 YYEEEE. CDR3 region: CASSLLGSYEQYF. The CDR3 DNA is TGTGCCAGCAGCTTATTAGGGTCCTACGAGCAGTACTTC.

By share, this clone ranks as large. J is TRBJ1-1 and V is TRBV5-6; no definite D call. The V gene's germline CDR1 is SGHDT and CDR2 YYEEEE. Trimming took 0 bases from V and 6 from J, leaving 9 bases between them. The CDR3 is made up of 13 amino acids. CDR3 residues: CASSLAGHSEAFF. The CDR3 nucleotides are TGTGCCAGCAGCTTGGCCGGGCATTCTGAAGCTTTCTTT.

The V call is TRBV5-1, the J call TRBJ2-3, with D perhaps TRBD2 (6 bases). V gave up 3 bases and J gave up 0 bases, with 8 bases separating them. This CDR3 is built from 14 residues. CDR1 is SGHRS and CDR2 is YFSETQ in the germline V gene. The CDR3 sequence is CASSWRESTDTQYF. As DNA, the CDR3 is TGCGCCAGCAGCTGGAGGGAAAGCACAGATACGCAGTATTTT. Full variable domain (rest looked up from reference TRBV5-1 and TRBJ2-3): KAGVTQTPRYLIKTRGQQVTLSCSPISGHRSVSWYQQTPGQGLQFLFEYFSETQRNKGNFPGRFSGRQFSNSRSEMNVSTLELGDSALYLCASSWRESTDTQYFGPGTRLTVL.

The chain has TRBV18 and TRBJ1-2; a weak D match, TRBD1 (6 bases). CDR1 is KGHSH, CDR2 LQKENI, per germline. The CDR3 covers 13 residues. The ends were cut back, 4 bases at V and 2 bases at J, with 8 bases in the middle. The CDR3 loop reads CASSRTVNYGYTF. The DNA for the CDR3 is TGTGCCAGCTCACGGACAGTAAACTATGGCTACACCTTC.

The chain couples TRBV4-1 to TRBJ2-5; weak D call: TRBD1 (6 bases). The CDR3 consists of 12 residues. The V end was cut by 8 bases, the J end by 2 bases, with 9 bases between. Germline assignment: CDR1 MGHRA and CDR2 YSYEKL. CDR3 DNA: TGCGCCAGCGCAGGGGATCAAGAGACCCAGTACTTC. Translating it yields CASAGDQETQYF.

The gene calls are TRBV7-9 and TRBJ2-7, with a tentative D call TRBD1 (6 bases). Germline CDR1 is SEHNR and CDR2 is FQNEAQ (reference sequence). With 5 bases removed from V and 4 bases from J, the gap between germline ends came to 24 bases. The CDR3 totals 17 residues. CDR3: CASSRQLGGSVFYEQYF. In nucleotides, the CDR3 is TGTGCCAGCAGCCGGCAGCTAGGGGGATCGGTTTTTTACGAGCAGTACTTC.

The chain links TRBV4-2 to TRBJ2-3; 8 nucleotides agree with TRBD2. Trimming at V came to 1 base and at J to 6 bases, leaving 6 bases not matched to a gene. Germline lookup yields CDR1 LGHNA and CDR2 YNFKEQ. The CDR3 covers 15 residues. CDR3 DNA sequence: TGTGCCAGCAGCCAAGGCCGGGGGGGGCCTGATACGCAGTATTTT. It is translated as CASSQGRGGPDTQYF.

The chain carries TRBV5-4 and TRBJ1-2, with 7 bases fitting TRBD1. Germline V gives CDR1 SGHNT, CDR2 YYREEE (reference sequence). J was trimmed by 8 bases and V by 4 bases; bases with no gene match: 14. The CDR3 has 15 residues. CDR3 nucleotide sequence: TGTGCCAGCAGCGACCGGGACAGAAATTTCGGAGGCTACACCTTC. This encodes CASSDRDRNFGGYTF.

In its sample, this clone was seen once. The chain recombines TRBV27 with TRBJ2-7, with D unresolved. Germline V gene data show CDR1 as MNHEY and CDR2 as SMNVEV (reference sequence). CDR3 length: 13 residues. V was cut by 3 bases and J by 4 bases, with 10 bases left in between. CDR3 loop: CASSLARKYEQYF. The DNA for the CDR3 is TGTGCCAGCAGTTTGGCCAGGAAGTACGAGCAGTACTTC.

The V gene is TRBV7-2, the J gene TRBJ2-1, with D perhaps TRBD2 (5 bases). The germline V gene encodes CDR1 SGHTA and CDR2 FQGNSA. V was clipped by 5 bases and J by 1 base, with 15 bases between them. The CDR3 spans 16 residues. CDR3 sequence reads: CASSPRGRESYNEQFF. The CDR3 nucleotides read TGTGCCAGCAGCCCGCGCGGTCGGGAATCCTACAATGAGCAGTTCTTC.

The gene calls are TRBV28 and TRBJ2-7; D remains ambiguous. This CDR3 comprises 11 residues. The V gene's germline CDR1 is MDHEN and CDR2 SYDVKM. V shed 6 bases and J shed 3 bases, with 6 bases lying between them. The CDR3 coding sequence is TGTGCCAGCAGGTTAGGCTACGAGCAGTACTTC. Translation gives CASRLGYEQYF.